This TCR beta chain emerged from a study of identifying expanded T cells in peripheral blood. Details on this clone: Its antigen is as yet unknown.

General study points: Technical replicates showed around 1.2 changed clones; two weeks 15 to 20; four weeks 19.

V dropped 5 bases and J dropped 2 bases, with 12 bases sitting between them. Germline V gene sequence: CDR1 SEHNR, CDR2 FQNEAQ (reference sequence). The CDR3 contains 14 residues. TCRdb's table, derived via immunoSEQ multiplex PCR, lists solely in-frame clones and lacks some. The sample has more than 90,000 clones, around 88% seen once; the top ten hold approximately 17%. The rearrangement joins TRBV7-9 to TRBJ2-5, with D possibly TRBD1 on 5 matching bases. The specimen was blood. This TCR was sampled from a person aged 18 to 75 in good health. CDR3 nucleotides: TGTGCCAGCAGCGGCTCAGGGTTACAAGAGACCCAGTACTTC. Residues: CASSGSGLQETQYF.